These 2 T cell receptor beta chains were sequenced from one sample in a study of molecular identifiers for immune sequencing clone quantification. TCRdb itself ran the PCR reads through MiXCR, one entry per CDR3 protein. The sample has about 640,000 distinct CDR3 sequences, about 20% seen once; the top ten hold roughly 0.85%. The sample consisted of naive CD8+ T cells from blood, with Jurkat cell RNA spiked in. The subset: FACS-sorted CD8+CD4-CCR7+CD45RA+ naive T cells. The origin of the receptors is a human donor in good health. Some libraries in this study had Jurkat cell RNA spiked in.

At least ten counts were recorded for this clonotype. This sequence joins TRBV7-9 and TRBJ1-5; D may be TRBD1 (6 bases). The CDR3 runs 13 residues. Germline V gene data show CDR1 as SEHNR and CDR2 as FQNEAQ (reference sequence). V was shortened by 6 bases and J by 5 bases, with 11 bases between the two germline ends. As DNA, the CDR3 is TGTGCCAGCAGAGCGGGGGCGGATCAGCCCCAGCATTTT. Its protein is CASRAGADQPQHF.

As to this clonotype: This may arise from a read error, as a much more abundant clone is one base away. The rearrangement links TRBV2 to TRBJ1-2; TRBD1 matches 7 bases. CDR1 is SNHLY, CDR2 FYNNEI, per germline. This CDR3 contains 13 residues. DNA of the CDR3: TGTGCCAGCAGAGGGACAGAGCGGTATGGCCACACCTTC. Amino acids: CASRGTERYGHTF. Together with reference TRBV2 and TRBJ1-2, the CDR3 gives the full variable domain: EPEVTQTPSHQVTQMGQEVILRCVPISNHLYFYWYRQILGQKVEFLVSFYNNEISEKSEIFDDQFSVERPDGSNFTLKIRSTKLEDSAMYFCASRGTERYGHTFGSGTRLTVV.